This T cell receptor (beta chain) was retrieved from a study of Ad26.COV2.S vaccination and SARS-CoV-2 variants. On the study more broadly: By the intramuscular route, Ad26.COV2.S was given once, or twice 56 days apart.

Regarding the study as a whole: Vaccine and placebo recipients had similar non-spike TCR breadth.

Treatment reported: roughly 19 received Ad26.COV2.S at low or high dose, single or two shots; 5 received placebo; per-sample allocation not given. Sampling happened 63 days after the first vaccine or placebo injection. At a Boston site, the person donating was an adult of 18-55 years. Expressing Wuhan-strain SARS-CoV-2 spike, an Ad26 vector served as the vaccine. CDR3 length equals 14 residues. Germline values: CDR1 SNHLY, CDR2 FYNNEI. The V gene end was trimmed by 7 bases and the J gene end by 5 bases; junction bases not matched to a gene: 8. Sequenced by immunoSEQ multiplex PCR; TCRdb stores in-frame clones only, minus some. The table shows 400,000 to 450,000 clones, with approximately 92% occurring only once. Remarks on this clone: Its matching antigen is unknown.

This sequence joins TRBV2 and TRBJ2-3, with TRBD2 matching 8 bases. The specimen was peripheral blood, collected in a trial of Ad26.COV2.S vaccine versus placebo. The receptor was isolated from a person aged 18-65 years who received the Ad26.COV2.S COVID-19 vaccine or a placebo. CDR3 residues: CASTQGLDLDTQYF. In DNA form, the CDR3 reads TGTGCCAGCACTCAGGGACTAGATTTAGATACGCAGTATTTT.